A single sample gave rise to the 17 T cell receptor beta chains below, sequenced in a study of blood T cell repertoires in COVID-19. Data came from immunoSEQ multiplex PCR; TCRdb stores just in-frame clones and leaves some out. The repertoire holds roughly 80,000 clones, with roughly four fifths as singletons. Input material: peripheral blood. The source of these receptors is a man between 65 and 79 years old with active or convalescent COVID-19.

CDR3 amino acids: CAVHQGWHQPQHF. The CDR3 DNA reads as TGTGCCGTACACCAGGGTTGGCATCAGCCCCAGCATTTT. The chain is built from TRBV28 and TRBJ1-5; D perhaps matches TRBD1 (5 bases). Germline V CDR1 and CDR2: MDHEN, SYDVKM. This CDR3 has 13 residues. V lost 11 bases, J lost 5 bases, and 16 bases lay in between.

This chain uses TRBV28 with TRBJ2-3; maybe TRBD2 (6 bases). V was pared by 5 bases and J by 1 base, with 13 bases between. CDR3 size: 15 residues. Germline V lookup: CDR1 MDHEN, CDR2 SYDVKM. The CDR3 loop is CASSTGGGGTDTQYF. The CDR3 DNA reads TGTGCCAGCAGTACAGGCGGAGGGGGCACAGATACGCAGTATTTT.

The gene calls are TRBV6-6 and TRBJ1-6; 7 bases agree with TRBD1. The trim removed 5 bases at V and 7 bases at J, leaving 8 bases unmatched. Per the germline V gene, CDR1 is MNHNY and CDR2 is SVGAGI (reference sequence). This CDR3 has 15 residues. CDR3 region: CASSASTGLNSPLHF. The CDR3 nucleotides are TGTGCCAGCAGTGCGTCGACAGGGCTCAATTCACCCCTCCACTTT.

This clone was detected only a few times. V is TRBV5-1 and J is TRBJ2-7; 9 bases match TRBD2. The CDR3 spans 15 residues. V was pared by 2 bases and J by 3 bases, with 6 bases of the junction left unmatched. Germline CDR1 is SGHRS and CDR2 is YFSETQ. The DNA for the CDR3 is TGCGCCAGCAGCTTTACCCCTAGCGGGGACTACGAGCAGTACTTC. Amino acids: CASSFTPSGDYEQYF.

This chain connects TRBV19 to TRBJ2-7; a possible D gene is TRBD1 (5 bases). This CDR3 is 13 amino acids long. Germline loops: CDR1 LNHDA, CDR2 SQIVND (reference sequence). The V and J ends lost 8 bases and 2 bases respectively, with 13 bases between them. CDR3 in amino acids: CASAVTETYEQYF. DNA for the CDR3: TGTGCCAGTGCAGTGACAGAGACCTACGAGCAGTACTTC.

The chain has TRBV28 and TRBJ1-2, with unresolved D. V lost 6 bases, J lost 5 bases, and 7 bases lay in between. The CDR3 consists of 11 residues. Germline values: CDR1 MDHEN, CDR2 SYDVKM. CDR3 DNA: TGTGCCAGCAGCTCGAGATATGGCTACACCTTC. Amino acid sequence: CASSSRYGYTF.

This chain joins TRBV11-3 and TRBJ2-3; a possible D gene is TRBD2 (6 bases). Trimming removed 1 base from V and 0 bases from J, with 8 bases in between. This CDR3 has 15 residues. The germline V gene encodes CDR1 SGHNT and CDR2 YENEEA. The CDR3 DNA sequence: TGTGCCAGCAGCTTAGGAGGGACTAGCACAGATACGCAGTATTTT. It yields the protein CASSLGGTSTDTQYF.

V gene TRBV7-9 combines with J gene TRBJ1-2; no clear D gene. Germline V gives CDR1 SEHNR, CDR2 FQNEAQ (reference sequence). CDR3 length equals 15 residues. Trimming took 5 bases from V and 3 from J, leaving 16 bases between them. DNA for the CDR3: TGTGCCAGCAGCCCTATCGTCGTGGTGGACTATGGCTACACCTTC. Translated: CASSPIVVVDYGYTF.

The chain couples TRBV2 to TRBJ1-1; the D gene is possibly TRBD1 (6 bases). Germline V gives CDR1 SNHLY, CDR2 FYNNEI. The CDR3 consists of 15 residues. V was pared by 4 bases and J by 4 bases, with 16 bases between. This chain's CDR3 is CASSVLGGAGTEAFF. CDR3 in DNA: TGTGCCAGCAGTGTCTTAGGGGGGGCAGGCACTGAAGCTTTCTTT.

CDR3 region: CASRTGGTETQYF. CDR3 nucleotide sequence: TGTGCCAGTCGCACAGGGGGCACAGAGACCCAGTACTTC. The chain has TRBV28 and TRBJ2-5, with 9 positions matching TRBD1. Unmatched junction bases numbered 6, after V lost 9 bases and J lost 4 bases. CDR3 length equals 13 residues. Looked up from germline, CDR1 is MDHEN and CDR2 is SYDVKM.

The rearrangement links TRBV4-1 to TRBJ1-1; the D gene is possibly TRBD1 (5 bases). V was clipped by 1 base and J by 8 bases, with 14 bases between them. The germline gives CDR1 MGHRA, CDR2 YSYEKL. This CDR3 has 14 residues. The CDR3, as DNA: TGCGCCAGCAGCCAAGCCAATCGACAGACCGAAGCTTTCTTT. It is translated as CASSQANRQTEAFF.

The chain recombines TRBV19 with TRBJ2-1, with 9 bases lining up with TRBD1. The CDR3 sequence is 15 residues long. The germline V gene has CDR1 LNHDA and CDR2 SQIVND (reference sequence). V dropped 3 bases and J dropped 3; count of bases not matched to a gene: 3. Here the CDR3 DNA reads TGTGCCAGTAGTATTCGGGGACAGGGCTACAATGAGCAGTTCTTC. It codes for CASSIRGQGYNEQFF.

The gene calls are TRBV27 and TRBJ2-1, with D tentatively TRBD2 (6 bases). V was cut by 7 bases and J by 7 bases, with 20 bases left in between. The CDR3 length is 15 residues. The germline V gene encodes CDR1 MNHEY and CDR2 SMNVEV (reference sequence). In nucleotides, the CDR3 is TGTGCCAGCAAAGTCACTAGCAGCCTTAGGAATGAGCAGTTCTTC. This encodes CASKVTSSLRNEQFF.

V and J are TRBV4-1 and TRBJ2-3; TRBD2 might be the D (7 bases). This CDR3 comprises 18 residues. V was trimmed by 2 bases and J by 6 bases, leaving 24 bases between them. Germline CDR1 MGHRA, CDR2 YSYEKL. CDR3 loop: CASSQLGSGTLPLDTQYF. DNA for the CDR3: TGCGCCAGCAGCCAATTAGGGAGCGGGACACTCCCCCTCGATACGCAGTATTTT.

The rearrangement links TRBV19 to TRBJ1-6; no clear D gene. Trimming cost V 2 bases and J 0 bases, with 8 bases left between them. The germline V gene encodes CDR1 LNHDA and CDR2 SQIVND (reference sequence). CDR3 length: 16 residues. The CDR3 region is CASSITRSSYNSPLHF. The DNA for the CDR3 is TGTGCCAGTAGTATAACACGGAGCTCCTATAATTCACCCCTCCACTTT.

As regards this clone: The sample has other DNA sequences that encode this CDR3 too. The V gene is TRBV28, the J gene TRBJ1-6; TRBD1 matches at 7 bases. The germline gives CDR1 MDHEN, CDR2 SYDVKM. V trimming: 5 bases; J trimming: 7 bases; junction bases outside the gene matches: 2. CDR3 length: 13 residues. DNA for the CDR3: TGTGCCAGCAGTCCGACAGGGAATTCACCCCTCCACTTT. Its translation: CASSPTGNSPLHF. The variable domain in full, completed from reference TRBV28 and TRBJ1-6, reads DVKVTQSSRYLVKRTGEKVFLECVQDMDHENMFWYRQDPGLGLRLIYFSYDVKMKEKGDIPEGYSVSREKKERFSLILESASTNQTSMYLCASSPTGNSPLHFGNGTRLTVT.

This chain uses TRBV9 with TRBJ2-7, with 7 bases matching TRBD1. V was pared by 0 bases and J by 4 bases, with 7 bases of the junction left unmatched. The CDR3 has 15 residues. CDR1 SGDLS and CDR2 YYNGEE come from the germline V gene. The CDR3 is CASSVGGGHLYEQYF. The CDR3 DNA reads TGTGCCAGCAGCGTAGGAGGGGGCCATCTTTACGAGCAGTACTTC. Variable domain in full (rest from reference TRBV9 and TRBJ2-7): DSGVTQTPKHLITATGQRVTLRCSPRSGDLSVYWYQQSLDQGLQFLIQYYNGEERAKGNILERFSAQQFPDLHSELNLSSLELGDSALYFCASSVGGGHLYEQYFGPGTRLTVT.